This T cell receptor beta chain was identified in a study of T cell responses to AZD1222 COVID-19 vaccine. Study-level findings and limits: Clonal diversity was possibly underestimated, and the donors were mostly white British, with more females. Scientists sampled the repertoires only once the peak T cell response had passed. At 160-218 and 743-854, vaccine-associated CD4 TCRs were dominant, and they spanned spike. Among spike-specific TCRs, nearly half reportedly target unmutated variant regions.

Assay: immunoSEQ multiplex PCR; the TCRdb copy retains only in-frame clones and omits some. The sample has around 140,000 clones; around 90% are singletons. In this sample, this clone turned up once. Its antigen remains unknown. The TCR originated in an adult in good health. The input for sequencing was peripheral blood, taken on day 0 of AZD1222 vaccination.

CDR3 region: CASSYYQGSPEAFF. In DNA form, the CDR3 reads TGTGCCAGCAGTTACTACCAGGGGTCGCCTGAAGCTTTCTTT. This chain uses TRBV27 with TRBJ1-1; TRBD1 might be the D (6 bases). Germline V gene lookup returns CDR1 MNHEY and CDR2 SMNVEV (reference sequence). Trimming removed 4 bases at V and 6 bases at J, with 15 bases between. The CDR3 is 14 amino acids.